This is a list of T cell receptor beta chains from one sample in a study of blood T cell repertoires in COVID-19. The assay was immunoSEQ multiplex PCR, and TCRdb's table has in-frame clones only and misses some. In the table there are about 250,000 clones, roughly 89% of which are singletons. Sequenced material: peripheral blood. The receptors here all came from a woman aged 35 to 49 who had recovered from COVID-19. Each CDR3 is given with its conserved first and last residue.

v_gene: TRBV2; CDR3aa: CASRAGTSGYNEQFF
v_gene: TRBV15; CDR3aa: CATSRVRELTDTQYF
v_gene: TRBV11-3; CDR3aa: CASSQGTSGSSDSYNEQFF
v_gene: TRBV6-5; CDR3aa: CASFQQETQYF
v_gene: TRBV3-1/TRBV3-2; CDR3aa: CASSRTGASNQPQHF
v_gene: TRBV19; CDR3aa: CASSIGQGFNEQFF
v_gene: TRBV7-3; CDR3aa: CASSPSGTGSNEQFF
v_gene: TRBV7-6; CDR3aa: CASSAQMANRAEGEKLFF
v_gene: TRBV4-2; CDR3aa: CASSQGEREGLEQYF
v_gene: TRBV4-1; CDR3aa: CASSQEAGLAGAEQYF
v_gene: TRBV19; CDR3aa: CASSLDSFNEKLFF
v_gene: TRBV10-3; CDR3aa: CAIKGSGGLEYEQYF
v_gene: TRBV24-1; CDR3aa: CATSVATRDSQAWGEQFF
v_gene: TRBV6-5; CDR3aa: CASSNIAGGDTQYF
v_gene: TRBV24-1; CDR3aa: CATSDFAGVGGTQYF
v_gene: TRBV6-5; CDR3aa: CASRQGAEGNTIYF
v_gene: TRBV9; CDR3aa: CASSVGTSAGTDTQYF
v_gene: TRBV28; CDR3aa: CASSPLGTAQETQYF
v_gene: TRBV21-1; CDR3aa: CASSHSDCSYEQYF
v_gene: TRBV3-1/TRBV3-2; CDR3aa: CASSQDTGAYYEQYF
v_gene: TRBV21-1; CDR3aa: CASSNAWTSARNEQYF
v_gene: TRBV6-5; CDR3aa: CASSKRASDEQYF
v_gene: TRBV18; CDR3aa: CASSPGTGETEAFF
v_gene: TRBV30; CDR3aa: CAWTIPGRASHEQYF
v_gene: TRBV18; CDR3aa: CASSLGTSGNTGELFF
v_gene: TRBV21-1; CDR3aa: CASSKPDSPRGYGYTF
v_gene: TRBV28; CDR3aa: CASSLFTGGRGEQYF
v_gene: TRBV7-3; CDR3aa: CASSLGGGNYEQYF
v_gene: TRBV28; CDR3aa: CASRDRVNEKLFF
v_gene: TRBV27; CDR3aa: CASSSGTSGRGQYF
v_gene: TRBV2; CDR3aa: CASSAWTGAYNQPQHF
v_gene: TRBV7-2; CDR3aa: CASSSRTSGSYEQYF
v_gene: TRBV27; CDR3aa: CASSLRGSYEQYF
v_gene: TRBV7-8; CDR3aa: CASSFGRTGRSGNTIYF